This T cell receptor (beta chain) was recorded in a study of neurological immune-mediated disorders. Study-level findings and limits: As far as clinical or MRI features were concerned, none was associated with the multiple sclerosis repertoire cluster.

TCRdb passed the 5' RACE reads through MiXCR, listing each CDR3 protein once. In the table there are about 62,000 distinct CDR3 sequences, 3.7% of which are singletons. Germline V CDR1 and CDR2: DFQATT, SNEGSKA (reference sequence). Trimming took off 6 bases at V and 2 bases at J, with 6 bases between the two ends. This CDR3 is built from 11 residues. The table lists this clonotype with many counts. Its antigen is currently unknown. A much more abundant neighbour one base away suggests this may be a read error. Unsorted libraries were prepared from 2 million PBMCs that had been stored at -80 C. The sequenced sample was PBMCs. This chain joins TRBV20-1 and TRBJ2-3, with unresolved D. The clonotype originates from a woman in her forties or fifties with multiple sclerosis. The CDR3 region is CSATFTDTQYF. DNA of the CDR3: TGCAGTGCGACCTTCACAGATACGCAGTATTTT.